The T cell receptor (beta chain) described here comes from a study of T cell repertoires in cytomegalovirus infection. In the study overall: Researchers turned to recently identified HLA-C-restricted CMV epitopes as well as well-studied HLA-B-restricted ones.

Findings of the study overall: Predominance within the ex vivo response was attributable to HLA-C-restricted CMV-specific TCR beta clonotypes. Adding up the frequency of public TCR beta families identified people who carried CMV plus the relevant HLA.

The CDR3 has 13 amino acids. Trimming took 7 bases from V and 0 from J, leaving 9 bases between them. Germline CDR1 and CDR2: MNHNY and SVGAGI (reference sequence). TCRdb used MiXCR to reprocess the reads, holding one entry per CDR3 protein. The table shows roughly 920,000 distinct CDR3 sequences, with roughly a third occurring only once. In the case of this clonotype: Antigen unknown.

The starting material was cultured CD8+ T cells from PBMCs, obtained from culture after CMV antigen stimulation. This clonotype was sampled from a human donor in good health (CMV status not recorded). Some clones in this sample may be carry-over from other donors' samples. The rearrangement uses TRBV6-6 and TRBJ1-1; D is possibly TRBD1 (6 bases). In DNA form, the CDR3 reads TGTGCCAGCAAGAACAGGGTGAACACTGAAGCTTTCTTT. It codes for CASKNRVNTEAFF.